This passage covers 14 T cell receptor beta chains from one sample sequenced in a study of human T cells and chemical hapten exposure. TCRdb re-called the RACE reads through MiXCR, storing one row per CDR3 protein. The table has some 330,000 distinct CDR3 sequences, 5.5% seen once. Time point meaning: pre-sensitization, week 0. Indicated treatment: therapeutic diphenylcyclopropenone sensitization with weekly scalp DPC. The specimen comprised whole blood, sampled in connection with sensitization to the hapten diphenylcyclopropenone (DPC). Receptor source: a woman between 18 and 30 years old with alopecia areata. Some clones in this sample may be carry-over from other donors' samples.

This clonotype has a count of ten or more. The chain recombines TRBV7-2 with TRBJ2-3; TRBD1 agrees at 9 bases. This CDR3 spans 17 amino acids. CDR1 and CDR2 from the germline V gene are SGHTA and FQGNSA. Unmatched junction bases numbered 12, after V lost 2 bases and J lost 6 bases. The CDR3 sequence: CASSLSGTGSRLDTQYF. CDR3 nucleotide sequence: TGTGCCAGCAGCTTAAGCGGGACAGGGAGTCGGCTGGATACGCAGTATTTT.

This sequence joins TRBV20-1 and TRBJ1-1; no firm D call. Trimming shortened V by 5 bases and J by 1 base, and 11 bases separated the two germline ends. This CDR3 has 13 residues. Germline assignment: CDR1 DFQATT and CDR2 SNEGSKA (reference sequence). CDR3 nucleotide sequence: TGCAGTGCTGCTCCTACGAAGAACACTGAAGCTTTCTTT. Translating it yields CSAAPTKNTEAFF.

This clonotype was observed at least ten times. The gene calls are TRBV3-1 and TRBJ1-5, with 7 positions matching TRBD1. The V segment lost 3 bases and the J segment 7 bases; nucleotides outside the gene matches: 3. The germline V gene has CDR1 LGHDT and CDR2 YNNKEL (reference sequence). This CDR3 is built from 13 residues. CDR3 amino acids: CASSQWTGQPQHF. The CDR3 DNA is TGTGCCAGCAGCCAGTGGACAGGCCAGCCCCAGCATTTT.

This clonotype turned up a few times. The chain recombines TRBV20-1 with TRBJ1-1; possibly TRBD1 for D (5 bases). The germline V and J ends were trimmed by 5 bases and 4 bases, with 11 bases remaining between them. CDR1 is DFQATT and CDR2 is SNEGSKA in the germline V gene (reference sequence). The CDR3 contains 12 residues. DNA for the CDR3: TGCAGTGCTTCGACTAGGGGCACTGAAGCTTTCTTT. Translated: CSASTRGTEAFF.

This clonotype was found a few times. The J gene is TRBJ1-2, the V gene TRBV5-5; D call uncertain. V lost 8 bases and J lost 0, with 11 bases in between. CDR3 length: 13 residues. Germline V gives CDR1 SGHKS, CDR2 YYEKEE (reference sequence). CDR3 residues: CASNQASNYGYTF. CDR3 coding DNA: TGTGCCAGTAATCAGGCCTCTAACTATGGCTACACCTTC.

The chain combines TRBV6-6 with TRBJ2-5, with 7 positions matching TRBD2. Per the germline V gene, CDR1 is MNHNY and CDR2 is SVGAGI (reference sequence). V was pared by 7 bases and J by 7 bases, with 15 bases of the junction left unmatched. The CDR3 runs 15 residues. The CDR3 reads CASTNDRRGSRTQYF. CDR3 DNA: TGTGCCAGCACCAACGATCGGCGGGGGTCCCGGACCCAGTACTTC.

This clonotype was recorded at least ten times. The chain is built from TRBV6-2 or TRBV6-3 and TRBJ2-2; D is tentatively TRBD1 or TRBD2 (5 bases each). The CDR3 runs to 16 residues. With 8 bases removed from V and 0 bases from J, the gap between germline ends came to 16 bases. CDR1 is MNHEY and CDR2 is SVGEGT in the germline V gene. CDR3 region: CASHTVGDANTGELFF. The CDR3 bases are TGTGCCAGCCATACGGTGGGGGACGCGAACACCGGGGAGCTGTTTTTT.

Only a few counts were recorded for this clonotype. The chain carries TRBV27 and TRBJ2-5, with D tentatively TRBD1 (6 bases). The germline V gene has CDR1 MNHEY and CDR2 SMNVEV (reference sequence). V dropped 7 bases and J dropped 2 bases, with 17 bases sitting between them. The CDR3 spans 15 residues. This chain's CDR3 is CASIKTGTAQETQYF. The CDR3 DNA is TGTGCCAGCATAAAAACAGGGACGGCGCAAGAGACCCAGTACTTC.

This clonotype was seen at least ten times. The chain has TRBV9 and TRBJ2-5, with D perhaps matching TRBD1 (5 bases). The CDR3 covers 14 residues. The V end lost 0 bases, the J end lost 1 base, and 7 bases lay between the germline ends. Germline V CDR1 and CDR2: SGDLS, YYNGEE. The CDR3 loop reads CASSVEGFQETQYF. The CDR3 DNA reads TGTGCCAGCAGCGTAGAGGGGTTCCAAGAGACCCAGTACTTC.

In the case of this clonotype: A much larger clone differs from this one at a single base, so this may be a read error. The gene calls are TRBV4-3 and TRBJ1-1; D is uncertain. The CDR3 spans 14 residues. Trimming cost V 4 bases and J 5 bases, with 14 bases left between them. Germline loops: CDR1 LGHNA, CDR2 YSLEER. The CDR3, as DNA: TGCGCCAGCAGCCGGCTCACATGGGAAACTGAAGCTTTCTTT. Translating it yields CASSRLTWETEAFF.

This clonotype was detected only a few times. This rearrangement joins TRBV11-2 to TRBJ1-2; D perhaps matches TRBD1 (6 bases). The germline CDR1 and CDR2 sequences are SGHAT and FQNNGV. The germline V and J ends were trimmed by 5 bases and 2 bases, with 12 bases remaining between them. The CDR3 covers 14 residues. CDR3 nucleotide sequence: TGTGCCAGCAGCCACAAGGGGGGCAACTATGGCTACACCTTC. Its protein product is CASSHKGGNYGYTF.

This clonotype has only a few counts. The CDR3 loop reads CASSQRDISSGANVLTF. CDR3 bases: TGCGCCAGCAGCCAGAGGGACATAAGCTCTGGGGCCAACGTCCTGACTTTC. The gene calls are TRBV4-1 and TRBJ2-6; a weak D match, TRBD1 (6 bases). In germline, CDR1 is MGHRA, CDR2 YSYEKL. Trimming stripped 3 bases from V and 0 bases from J, with 12 bases between. This CDR3 comprises 17 residues.

This clonotype has only one observation. With a much larger clone just one base away, this may be a read error. The CDR3, as DNA: TGTGCCAGCAGCCTTTTAGGAGCACTCTCCTACAGTGAGCAGTTCTTC. Translation: CASSLLGALSYSEQFF. The gene calls are TRBV14 and TRBJ2-1; no clear D gene. Germline CDR1 is SGHDN and CDR2 is FVKESK. CDR3 length: 16 residues.

This clonotype was seen repeatedly, ten times or more. The V call is TRBV12-5, the J call TRBJ1-3; D is undetermined. The CDR3 is 15 amino acids. Trimming took 2 bases from V and 8 from J, leaving 16 bases between them. CDR1 and CDR2 (germline): LGHNT, FRNRAP. CDR3 residues: CASGLSGEGRHTIYF. The CDR3 DNA reads TGTGCTAGTGGTTTGTCTGGGGAAGGGAGGCACACCATATATTTT.